The 30 T cell receptor beta chains reported below all come from one sample, sequenced in a study of blood T cell repertoires in COVID-19. TCRdb's table, derived via immunoSEQ multiplex PCR, lists solely in-frame clones and lacks some. The data show about 140,000 clones, about four fifths seen once. The specimen sequenced was peripheral blood. Source of these receptors: a human donor in a cohort sampled during active COVID-19.

V gene TRBV5-4 combines with J gene TRBJ1-2; maybe TRBD1 (5 bases). V shed 4 bases and J shed 4 bases, with 14 bases lying between them. CDR1 SGHNT and CDR2 YYREEE come from the germline V gene (reference sequence). This CDR3 contains 14 residues. The CDR3 coding sequence is TGTGCCAGCAGCCCAACTACAGGATCCTATGGCTACACCTTC. Residues: CASSPTTGSYGYTF. Based on the CDR3 plus reference TRBV5-4 and TRBJ1-2, the full variable domain is ETGVTQSPTHLIKTRGQQVTLRCSSQSGHNTVSWYQQALGQGPQFIFQYYREEENGRGNFPPRFSGLQFPNYSSELNVNALELDDSALYLCASSPTTGSYGYTFGSGTRLTVV.

The chain recombines TRBV3-1 (or the pseudogene TRBV3-2) with TRBJ1-2, with TRBD1 matching 11 bases. The CDR3 is made up of 14 amino acids. V was clipped by 2 bases and J by 7 bases; unmatched bases: 3. Germline V CDR1 and CDR2: LGHDT, YNNKEL (reference sequence). The CDR3 DNA reads as TGTGCCAGCAGCCAATTGGACAGGGGGCCTGGCTACACCTTC. As protein: CASSQLDRGPGYTF.

The rearrangement links TRBV5-6 to TRBJ2-7; 8 bases agree with TRBD2. CDR1 is SGHDT and CDR2 is YYEEEE in the germline V gene. The trim removed 1 base at V and 1 base at J, leaving 1 base unmatched. This CDR3 is built from 14 residues. CDR3 sequence: CASSLRGGSYEQYF. As DNA, the CDR3 is TGTGCCAGCAGCTTGCGGGGGGGGTCCTACGAGCAGTACTTC.

The chain combines TRBV24-1 with TRBJ2-5; the match to TRBD2 covers 8 bases. Germline CDR1 KGHDR, CDR2 SFDVKD. The length of the CDR3 is 14 residues. V was pared by 4 bases and J by 3 bases, with 3 bases of the junction left unmatched. The CDR3 sequence is CATSDPGREETQYF. CDR3 in DNA: TGTGCCACCAGTGACCCCGGGAGGGAAGAGACCCAGTACTTC.

This chain links TRBV5-1 with TRBJ2-7, with TRBD1 identical over 11 bases. Per the germline V gene, CDR1 is SGHRS and CDR2 is YFSETQ. The CDR3 has 16 amino acids. V gave up 7 bases and J gave up 6 bases; unmatched junction bases: 15. In nucleotides, the CDR3 is TGCGCCAGCGCCCGTGGAGGGACAGGGGGGGGCGGCGAGCAGTACTTC. Its protein product is CASARGGTGGGGEQYF.

A note on this clone: The junction shows a germline mismatch at one end, possibly a read error. The J gene is TRBJ1-2, the V gene TRBV28, with TRBD1 matching 7 bases. This CDR3 spans 14 amino acids. The germline V gene has CDR1 MDHEN and CDR2 SYDVKM. CDR3 protein: CASSSDRASNGHTF. Written as DNA, the CDR3 is TGTGCCAGCAGTTCCGACAGGGCTTCGAATGGCCACACCTTC.

This clone was found once. The chain has TRBV7-2 and TRBJ2-1, with TRBD2 matching over 10 bases. Germline V gene sequence: CDR1 SGHTA, CDR2 FQGNSA. The CDR3 spans 14 residues. V lost 2 bases and J lost 9; bases outside the gene matches: 4. CDR3 sequence (DNA): TGTGCCAGCAGCTTAACTAGCGGGGTGACTGAGCAGTTCTTC. Translating it yields CASSLTSGVTEQFF.

The J gene is TRBJ2-7, the V gene TRBV6-5, with 13 bases that match TRBD2. The CDR3 runs to 15 residues. J was trimmed by 0 bases and V by 5 bases; bases with no gene match: 1. From germline, CDR1 is MNHEY and CDR2 SVGAGI. The CDR3 sequence is CASSRTSGGSYEQYF. The DNA for the CDR3 is TGTGCCAGCAGTCGGACTAGCGGGGGCTCCTACGAGCAGTACTTC.

This clone was found once. The CDR3 reads CASSSQGSYNSPLHF. CDR3 DNA: TGTGCCAGCTCATCGCAGGGCTCCTATAATTCACCCCTCCACTTT. The rearrangement uses TRBV18 and TRBJ1-6; tentative D call: TRBD1 (5 bases). Trimming removed 5 bases from V and 0 bases from J, with 8 bases in between. The CDR3 contains 15 residues. CDR1 is KGHSH, CDR2 LQKENI, per germline. Together with reference TRBV18 and TRBJ1-6, the CDR3 gives the full variable domain: NAGVMQNPRHLVRRRGQEARLRCSPMKGHSHVYWYRQLPEEGLKFMVYLQKENIIDESGMPKERFSAEFPKEGPSILRIQQVVRGDSAAYFCASSSQGSYNSPLHFGNGTRLTVT.

The chain is built from TRBV5-6 and TRBJ2-1; 9 bases align to TRBD2. In germline, CDR1 is SGHDT, CDR2 YYEEEE. There are 13 residues in the CDR3. With V trimmed by 5 bases and J by 6 bases, 3 bases remained unmatched. CDR3 sequence: CASRLAGLNEQFF. DNA for the CDR3: TGTGCCAGCAGACTAGCGGGCCTCAATGAGCAGTTCTTC.

The CDR3 DNA reads TGTGCCAGCTCACCACCGTCCAGAACCTACGAGCAGTACTTC. Its translation: CASSPPSRTYEQYF. The chain combines TRBV18 with TRBJ2-7; D gene ambiguous. The CDR3 length is 14 residues. Per the germline V gene, CDR1 is KGHSH and CDR2 is LQKENI. V was pared by 0 bases and J by 2 bases, with 8 bases between.

This clone has only a few counts. The V call is TRBV4-2, the J call TRBJ2-2; possible D gene TRBD2, 7 bases. V was pared by 5 bases and J by 2 bases, with 15 bases between. From germline, CDR1 is LGHNA and CDR2 YNFKEQ. The CDR3 runs 16 residues. The CDR3 loop reads CASSSRGGTNTGELFF. The CDR3 nucleotides read TGTGCCAGCAGCTCTAGGGGGGGGACCAACACCGGGGAGCTGTTTTTT.

This clone was picked up a small number of times. V is TRBV6-1 and J is TRBJ2-5, with D possibly being TRBD1 (5 bases). The CDR3 runs 15 residues. Germline CDR1 MNHNS, CDR2 SASEGT. Trimming removed 2 bases at V and 2 bases at J, with 12 bases between. The CDR3 nucleotides read TGTGCCAGCAGTGAACAGATACAGGAACAAGAGACCCAGTACTTC. Protein: CASSEQIQEQETQYF.

The chain links TRBV18 to TRBJ2-7; 7 nucleotides match TRBD2. V lost 3 bases and J lost 2; bases outside the gene matches: 4. Germline V gives CDR1 KGHSH, CDR2 LQKENI. This CDR3 is 14 amino acids long. The CDR3 is CASSPTREPYEQYF. CDR3 DNA sequence: TGTGCCAGCTCACCTACGCGGGAGCCCTACGAGCAGTACTTC.

CDR3 sequence (DNA): TGCAGCGTACAGCTCTCGAACACTGAAGCTTTCTTT. This codes for CSVQLSNTEAFF. This chain uses TRBV29-1 with TRBJ1-1; no definite D call. The V end was cut by 6 bases, the J end by 1 base, with 9 bases between. The CDR3 sequence is 12 residues long. Germline CDR1 reads SQVTM; CDR2 reads ANQGSEA.

The rearrangement links TRBV7-9 to TRBJ2-2; D perhaps matches TRBD1 (6 bases). There are 16 residues in the CDR3. V dropped 5 bases and J dropped 2 bases, with 15 bases sitting between them. Germline V lookup: CDR1 SEHNR, CDR2 FQNEAQ (reference sequence). The CDR3 DNA sequence: TGTGCCAGCAGCCGGGGCAGGGGTGGCAACACCGGGGAGCTGTTTTTT. Translated, it gives CASSRGRGGNTGELFF.

The sample holds one count of this clone. The rearrangement links TRBV3-1 (or the pseudogene TRBV3-2) to TRBJ1-6; 7 positions agree with TRBD1. The J segment lost 7 bases and the V segment lost 3 bases, leaving 6 bases of the junction unmatched. There are 15 residues in the CDR3. Germline V gives CDR1 LGHDT, CDR2 YNNKEL (reference sequence). The CDR3 DNA reads TGTGCCAGCAGCCAGGGGGACAGAGACAATTCACCCCTCCACTTT. Translating gives CASSQGDRDNSPLHF.

This clone was recorded a few times. This chain joins TRBV3-1 (or the pseudogene TRBV3-2) and TRBJ1-3, with D unclear. Germline V lookup: CDR1 LGHDT, CDR2 YNNKEL (reference sequence). The CDR3 runs to 15 residues. V lost 2 bases, J lost 7 bases, and 15 bases lay in between. The DNA of the CDR3 is TGTGCCAGCAGCCAAATGACCAAATCGGGGAACACCATATATTTT. This codes for CASSQMTKSGNTIYF.

In this sample, this clone turned up a few times. The chain employs TRBV11-2 and TRBJ2-7; D is unresolved. V dropped 1 base and J dropped 0 bases, with 10 bases sitting between them. Per the germline V gene, CDR1 is SGHAT and CDR2 is FQNNGV. CDR3 length: 15 residues. In DNA, the CDR3 is TGTGCCAGCAGCTTAGGGAGTGTCAGCTCCTACGAGCAGTACTTC. It specifies CASSLGSVSSYEQYF.

V gene TRBV6-5 combines with J gene TRBJ1-5; 7 bases line up with TRBD1. CDR3 length: 15 amino acids. The germline V gene has CDR1 MNHEY and CDR2 SVGAGI. The J segment lost 4 bases and the V segment lost 5 bases, leaving 8 bases of the junction unmatched. CDR3 DNA: TGTGCCAGCAGTCCCTACAGGGGAGAAAATCAGCCCCAGCATTTT. Protein sequence: CASSPYRGENQPQHF.

The V call is TRBV9, the J call TRBJ2-7; 9 bases line up with TRBD2. The CDR3 length is 14 residues. J was trimmed by 6 bases and V by 4 bases; bases with no gene match: 8. Germline V gene data show CDR1 as SGDLS and CDR2 as YYNGEE. CDR3 in amino acids: CASSPGTSFGEQYF. The CDR3 region has the DNA TGTGCCAGCAGCCCCGGGACTAGCTTTGGCGAGCAGTACTTC.

The DNA of the CDR3 is TGCGCCAGCAATCAACGGGGGGTGAACACCGGGGAGCTGTTTTTT. Translated, it gives CASNQRGVNTGELFF. The chain uses TRBV5-1 and TRBJ2-2, with 7 bases aligning to TRBD2. The germline CDR1 and CDR2 sequences are SGHRS and YFSETQ. The CDR3 runs to 15 residues. The V gene end was trimmed by 6 bases and the J gene end by 1 base; junction bases not matched to a gene: 6.

The chain combines TRBV6-5 with TRBJ1-6; 8 nucleotides line up with TRBD1. Germline V gene lookup returns CDR1 MNHEY and CDR2 SVGAGI. This CDR3 contains 14 residues. V was clipped by 6 bases and J by 7 bases; unmatched bases: 5. Written as DNA, the CDR3 is TGTGCCAGCAGCCGACAGGGGATCAATTCACCCCTCCACTTT. It is translated as CASSRQGINSPLHF.

The CDR3 reads CASSNRQGSDGELFF. The CDR3 DNA reads as TGTGCCAGCAGCAACAGGCAGGGTAGTGACGGGGAGCTGTTTTTT. The chain carries TRBV7-9 and TRBJ2-2; possibly TRBD1 for D (5 bases). Looked up from germline, CDR1 is SEHNR and CDR2 is FQNEAQ (reference sequence). V was trimmed by 5 bases and J by 7 bases, leaving 17 bases between them. CDR3 length equals 15 residues.

This chain links TRBV7-9 with TRBJ2-7, with TRBD1 matching 10 bases. CDR3 length: 18 amino acids. The J segment lost 0 bases and the V segment lost 2 bases, leaving 10 bases of the junction unmatched. CDR1 is SEHNR and CDR2 is FQNEAQ in the germline V gene (reference sequence). CDR3 sequence: CASSLKGRTGGYSYEQYF. The CDR3 nucleotides are TGTGCCAGCAGCTTAAAGGGGAGGACAGGGGGGTACTCCTACGAGCAGTACTTC.

The chain links TRBV7-6 to TRBJ2-5; TRBD2 matches 9 bases. With 4 bases clipped from V and 5 bases from J, the junction kept 5 bases outside the gene matches. This CDR3 is 14 amino acids long. The germline CDR1 and CDR2 sequences are SGHVS and FNYEAQ. The CDR3 DNA is TGTGCCAGCAGCTCGGGACTAGCCAAGGAGACCCAGTACTTC. Protein product: CASSSGLAKETQYF.

V usage is TRBV7-8 and J usage is TRBJ2-1; D may be TRBD1 (5 bases). The germline CDR1 and CDR2 sequences are SGHVS and FQNEAQ. The CDR3 has 14 amino acids. Trimming left V 5 bases short and J 4 bases short, with 12 bases between. In DNA form, the CDR3 reads TGTGCCAGCAGCCTAACTTCAGGGTACAATGAGCAGTTCTTC. Amino acid sequence: CASSLTSGYNEQFF.

The V call is TRBV28, the J call TRBJ2-2; TRBD1 agrees at 7 bases. Germline CDR1 reads MDHEN; CDR2 reads SYDVKM. V was clipped by 4 bases and J by 6 bases; unmatched bases: 11. The CDR3 contains 16 residues. CDR3 sequence: CASSSTGQPAAGELFF. CDR3 DNA sequence: TGTGCCAGCAGTTCCACGGGACAGCCGGCCGCCGGGGAGCTGTTTTTT.

This sequence joins TRBV5-5 and TRBJ1-1; D remains ambiguous. Germline V lookup: CDR1 SGHKS, CDR2 YYEKEE (reference sequence). CDR3 length equals 15 residues. V was trimmed by 6 bases and J by 1 base, leaving 16 bases between them. CDR3 loop: CASMVGGWGNTEAFF. CDR3 in DNA: TGTGCCAGCATGGTCGGAGGATGGGGGAACACTGAAGCTTTCTTT.

This chain connects TRBV6-5 to TRBJ2-3, with TRBD2 matching 8 bases. The CDR3 contains 13 residues. Per germline, CDR1 MNHEY and CDR2 SVGAGI. The V and J ends lost 8 bases and 0 bases, in that order; junction bases with no gene match: 1. The CDR3 DNA reads as TGTGCCAGCGCGGGGGGCAGCACAGATACGCAGTATTTT. This codes for CASAGGSTDTQYF.